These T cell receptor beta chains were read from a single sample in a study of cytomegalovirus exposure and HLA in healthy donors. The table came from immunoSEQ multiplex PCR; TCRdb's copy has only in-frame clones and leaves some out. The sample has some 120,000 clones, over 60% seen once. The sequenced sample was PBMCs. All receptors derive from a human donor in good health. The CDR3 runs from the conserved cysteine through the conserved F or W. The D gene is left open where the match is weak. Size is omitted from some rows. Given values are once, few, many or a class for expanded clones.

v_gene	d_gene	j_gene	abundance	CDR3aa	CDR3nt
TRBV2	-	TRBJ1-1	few	CASSRQQFLMNTEAFF	TGTGCCAGCAGTCGACAGCAGTTCCTCATGAACACTGAAGCTTTCTTT
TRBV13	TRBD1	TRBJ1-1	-	CASSLIQGAPHTEAFF	TGTGCCAGCAGCTTAATACAGGGGGCCCCACACACTGAAGCTTTCTTT
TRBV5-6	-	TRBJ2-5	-	CASSLLLGEVLQYF	TGTGCCAGCAGCTTGCTTCTTGGTGAGGTACTCCAGTACTTC
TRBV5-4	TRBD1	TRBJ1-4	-	CASSLAGDSDEKLFF	TGTGCCAGCAGCTTGGCCGGGGACAGCGATGAAAAACTGTTTTTT
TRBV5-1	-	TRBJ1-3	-	CASSLGQYGDTIYF	TGCGCCAGCAGCTTGGGGCAGTATGGAGACACCATATATTTT
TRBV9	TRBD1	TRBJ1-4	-	CASSRQTGTNEKLFF	TGTGCCAGCAGCCGTCAGACAGGGACTAATGAAAAACTGTTTTTT
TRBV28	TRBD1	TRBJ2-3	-	CASGGTGVWTDTQYF	TGTGCCAGCGGAGGGACAGGGGTTTGGACAGATACGCAGTATTTT
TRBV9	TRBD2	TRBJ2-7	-	CASSPEGGGHSYEQYF	TGTGCCAGCAGCCCCGAGGGCGGGGGGCATTCCTACGAGCAGTACTTC
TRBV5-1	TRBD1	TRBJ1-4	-	CASSFTGVGTNEKLFF	TGCGCCAGCAGCTTCACAGGGGTTGGGACTAATGAAAAACTGTTTTTT
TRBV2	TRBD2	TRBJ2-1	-	CAGRLAGGSSYNEQFF	TGTGCCGGTCGTTTAGCGGGGGGGAGCTCCTACAATGAGCAGTTCTTC
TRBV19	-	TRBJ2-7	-	CASRDSFDYEQYF	TGTGCCAGTAGGGACTCATTCGACTACGAGCAGTACTTC
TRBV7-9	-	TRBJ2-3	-	CASSLDFSVGDTQYF	TGTGCCAGCAGCTTGGATTTCTCGGTCGGGGATACGCAGTATTTT
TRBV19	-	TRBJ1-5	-	CASRFNRESQPQHF	TGTGCCAGTAGATTTAACCGGGAGTCTCAGCCCCAGCATTTT
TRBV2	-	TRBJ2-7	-	CASSDRGQGLSYEQYF	TGTGCCAGCAGTGACAGGGGTCAGGGGCTTTCCTACGAGCAGTACTTC
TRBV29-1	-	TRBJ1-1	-	CSVEKGVSTEAFF	TGCAGCGTTGAAAAGGGGGTGAGCACTGAAGCTTTCTTT
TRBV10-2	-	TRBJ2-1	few	CASSQANSYNEQFF	TGCGCCAGCAGCCAGGCGAACTCCTACAATGAGCAGTTCTTC
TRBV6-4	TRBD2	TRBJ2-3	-	CASRSRLSGRGDTQYF	TGTGCCAGCCGGTCAAGACTTAGCGGGAGAGGGGATACGCAGTATTTT
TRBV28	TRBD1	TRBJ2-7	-	CASTDRDHSYEQYF	TGTGCCAGCACTGACAGGGACCACTCCTACGAGCAGTACTTC